One and the same sample provided the 2 T cell receptor beta chains below, sequenced in a study of blood T cell repertoires in COVID-19. Using immunoSEQ multiplex PCR, the repertoire was profiled, and TCRdb retains in-frame clones only, with some absent. The table shows some 320,000 clones, with roughly nine tenths occurring only once. Sequencing input: PBMCs or T cells enriched from blood (not recorded which). The receptors stem from a man aged 55-75 years who had recovered from COVID-19.

CDR3 protein: CATSPRLEGYEQYF. Here the CDR3 DNA reads TGTGCCACCAGCCCTAGACTAGAGGGCTACGAGCAGTACTTC. The chain uses TRBV15 and TRBJ2-7; D perhaps matches TRBD2 (6 bases). Germline CDR1 is LNHNV and CDR2 is YYDKDF (reference sequence). The CDR3 extends over 14 amino acids. V dropped 5 bases and J dropped 3 bases, with 14 bases sitting between them.

This clone has a handful of counts. This sequence joins TRBV20-1 and TRBJ1-2, with D hard to call. Germline CDR1 DFQATT, CDR2 SNEGSKA (reference sequence). The CDR3 extends over 9 amino acids. Deletions cut 4 bases from V and 11 bases from J, with 8 bases between. The CDR3 reads CSATRDYTF. CDR3 coding DNA: TGCAGTGCTACCCGCGATTACACCTTC.